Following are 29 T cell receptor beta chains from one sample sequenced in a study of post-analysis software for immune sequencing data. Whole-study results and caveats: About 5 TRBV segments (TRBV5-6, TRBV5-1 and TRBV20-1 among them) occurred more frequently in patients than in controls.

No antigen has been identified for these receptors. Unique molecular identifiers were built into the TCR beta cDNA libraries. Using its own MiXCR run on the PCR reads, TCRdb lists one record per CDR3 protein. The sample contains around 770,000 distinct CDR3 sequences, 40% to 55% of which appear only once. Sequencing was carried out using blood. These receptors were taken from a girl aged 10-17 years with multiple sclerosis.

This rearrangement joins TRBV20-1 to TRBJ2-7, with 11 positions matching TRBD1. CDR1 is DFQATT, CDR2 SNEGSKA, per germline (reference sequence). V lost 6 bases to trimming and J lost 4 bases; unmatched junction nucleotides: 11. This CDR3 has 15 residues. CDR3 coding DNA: TGCAGTGCCCTTAATTTCGGGACAGGGGGATACGAGCAGTACTTC. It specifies CSALNFGTGGYEQYF.

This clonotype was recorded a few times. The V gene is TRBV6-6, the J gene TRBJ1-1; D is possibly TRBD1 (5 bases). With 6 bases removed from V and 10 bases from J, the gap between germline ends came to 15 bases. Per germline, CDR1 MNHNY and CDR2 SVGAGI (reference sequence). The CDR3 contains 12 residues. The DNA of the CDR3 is TGTGCCAGCAGCCCGGGGCCTCAGGGAGCTTTCTTT. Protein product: CASSPGPQGAFF.

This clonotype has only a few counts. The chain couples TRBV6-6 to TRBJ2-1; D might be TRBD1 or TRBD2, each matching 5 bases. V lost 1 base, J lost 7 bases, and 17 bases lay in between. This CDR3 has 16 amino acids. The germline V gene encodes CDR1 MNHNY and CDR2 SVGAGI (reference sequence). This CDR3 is CASSYLVGPSENEQFF. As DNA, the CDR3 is TGTGCCAGCAGTTACTTGGTGGGACCTTCGGAGAATGAGCAGTTCTTC.

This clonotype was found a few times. CDR3 nucleotides: TGTGCCAGCAGCTTATTCCCCACGGCCCAGTCGAGCTCTGGGGCCAACGTCCTGACTTTC. Translation: CASSLFPTAQSSSGANVLTF. This rearrangement joins TRBV7-6 to TRBJ2-6; no definite D call. Germline loops: CDR1 SGHVS, CDR2 FNYEAQ. The CDR3 is made up of 20 amino acids. Trimming removed 2 bases from V and 0 bases from J, with 20 bases in between. Looking up the rest from reference TRBV7-6 and TRBJ2-6 gives the full variable domain: GAGVSQSPRYKVTKRGQDVALRCDPISGHVSLYWYRQALGQGPEFLTYFNYEAQQDKSGLPNDRFSAERPEGSISTLTIQRTEQRDSAMYRCASSLFPTAQSSSGANVLTFGAGSRLTVL.

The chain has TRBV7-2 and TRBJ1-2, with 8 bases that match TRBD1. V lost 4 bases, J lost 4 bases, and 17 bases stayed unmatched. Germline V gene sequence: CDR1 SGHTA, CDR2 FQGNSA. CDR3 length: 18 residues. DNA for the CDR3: TGTGCCAGCAGCTCATCAGGGGGCGTTAGAAGTCTCGGCTATGGCTACACCTTC. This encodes CASSSSGGVRSLGYGYTF.

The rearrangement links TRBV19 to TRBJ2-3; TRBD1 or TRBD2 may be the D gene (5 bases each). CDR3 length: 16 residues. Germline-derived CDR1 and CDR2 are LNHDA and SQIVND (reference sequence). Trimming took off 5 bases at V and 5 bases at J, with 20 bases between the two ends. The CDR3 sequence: CASSATREWRGDTQYF. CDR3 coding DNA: TGTGCCAGTAGTGCCACCAGGGAGTGGAGAGGAGATACGCAGTATTTT.

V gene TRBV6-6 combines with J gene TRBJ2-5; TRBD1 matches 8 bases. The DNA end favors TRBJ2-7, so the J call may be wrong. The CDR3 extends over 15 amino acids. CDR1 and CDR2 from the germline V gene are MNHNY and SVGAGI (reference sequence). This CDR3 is CASSYSHHRGDEQYF. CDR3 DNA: TGTGCCAGCAGTTACTCCCATCACAGGGGGGACGAGCAGTACTTC.

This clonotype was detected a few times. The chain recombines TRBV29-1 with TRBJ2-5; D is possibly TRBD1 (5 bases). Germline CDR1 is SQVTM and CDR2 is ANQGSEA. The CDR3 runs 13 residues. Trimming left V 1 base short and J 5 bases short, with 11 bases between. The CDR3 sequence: CSVEGQFLETQYF. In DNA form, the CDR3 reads TGCAGCGTTGAAGGACAGTTTCTGGAGACCCAGTACTTC.

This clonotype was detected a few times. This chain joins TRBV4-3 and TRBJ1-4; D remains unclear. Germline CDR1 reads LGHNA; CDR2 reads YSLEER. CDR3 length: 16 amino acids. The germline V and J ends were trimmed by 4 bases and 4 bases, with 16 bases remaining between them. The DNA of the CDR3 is TGCGCCAGCAGCCCCTCCTTTCCAACCCGTAATGAAAAACTGTTTTTT. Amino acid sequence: CASSPSFPTRNEKLFF.

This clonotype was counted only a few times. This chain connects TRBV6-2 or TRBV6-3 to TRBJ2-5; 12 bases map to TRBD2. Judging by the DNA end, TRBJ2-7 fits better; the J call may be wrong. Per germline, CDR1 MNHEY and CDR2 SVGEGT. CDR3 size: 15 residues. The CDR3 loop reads CASSAPGLAGLEQYF. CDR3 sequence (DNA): TGTGCCAGCAGCGCCCCGGGACTAGCGGGTCTCGAGCAGTACTTC.

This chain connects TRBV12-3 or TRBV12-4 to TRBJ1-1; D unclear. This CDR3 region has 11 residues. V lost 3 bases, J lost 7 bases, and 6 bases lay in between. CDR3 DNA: TGTGCCAGCAGTTTTGCAGTTGAAGCTTTCTTT. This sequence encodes CASSFAVEAFF.

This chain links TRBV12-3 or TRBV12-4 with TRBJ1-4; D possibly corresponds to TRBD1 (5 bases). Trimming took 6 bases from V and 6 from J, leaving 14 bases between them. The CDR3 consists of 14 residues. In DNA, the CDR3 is TGTGCCAGCAGCCGACGGGGGTGGGATGAAAAACTGTTTTTT. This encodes CASSRRGWDEKLFF.

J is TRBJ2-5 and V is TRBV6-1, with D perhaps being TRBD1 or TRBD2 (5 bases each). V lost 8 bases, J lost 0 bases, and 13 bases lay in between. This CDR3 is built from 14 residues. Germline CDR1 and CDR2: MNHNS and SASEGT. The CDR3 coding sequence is TGTGCCAGCGGACTCGTAGGGGACCAAGAGACCCAGTACTTC. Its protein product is CASGLVGDQETQYF.

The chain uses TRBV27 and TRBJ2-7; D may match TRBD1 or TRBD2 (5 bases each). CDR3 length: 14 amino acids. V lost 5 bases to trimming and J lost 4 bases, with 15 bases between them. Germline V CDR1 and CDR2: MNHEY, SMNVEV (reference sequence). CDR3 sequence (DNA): TGTGCCAGCAGTCCCCCGTCGGGGCGGTACGAGCAGTACTTC. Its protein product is CASSPPSGRYEQYF.

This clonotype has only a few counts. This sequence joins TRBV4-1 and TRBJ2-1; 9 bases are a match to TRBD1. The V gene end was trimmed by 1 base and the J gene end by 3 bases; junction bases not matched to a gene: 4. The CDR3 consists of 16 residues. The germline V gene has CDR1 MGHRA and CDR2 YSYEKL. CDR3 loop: CASSQVGQGYYNEQFF. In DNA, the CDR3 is TGCGCCAGCAGCCAAGTTGGACAGGGGTACTACAATGAGCAGTTCTTC.

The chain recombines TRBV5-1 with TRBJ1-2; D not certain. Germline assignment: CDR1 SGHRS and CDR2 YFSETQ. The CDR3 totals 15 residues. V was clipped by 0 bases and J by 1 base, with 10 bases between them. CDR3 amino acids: CASSLDGTSNYGYTF. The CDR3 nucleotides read TGCGCCAGCAGCTTGGACGGAACGAGTAACTATGGCTACACCTTC.

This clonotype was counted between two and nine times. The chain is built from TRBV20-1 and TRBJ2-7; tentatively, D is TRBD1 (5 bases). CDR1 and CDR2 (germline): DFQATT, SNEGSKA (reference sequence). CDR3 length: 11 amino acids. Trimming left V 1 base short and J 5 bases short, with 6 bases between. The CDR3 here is CSARVRDEQYF. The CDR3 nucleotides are TGCAGTGCTAGAGTCAGGGACGAGCAGTACTTC.

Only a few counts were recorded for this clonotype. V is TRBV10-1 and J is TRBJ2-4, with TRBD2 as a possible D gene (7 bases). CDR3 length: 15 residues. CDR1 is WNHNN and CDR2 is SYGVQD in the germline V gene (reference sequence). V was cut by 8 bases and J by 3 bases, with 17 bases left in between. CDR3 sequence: CASAQGRGVKNIQYF. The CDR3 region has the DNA TGCGCCAGCGCGCAAGGGAGGGGGGTCAAAAACATTCAGTACTTC.

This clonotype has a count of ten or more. The CDR3: CASSPGGGGHNEQFF. For the CDR3, the DNA is TGTGCCAGCAGCCCGGGGGGGGGAGGCCACAATGAGCAGTTCTTC. The V call is TRBV7-3, the J call TRBJ2-1; 8 bases line up with TRBD2. Looked up from germline, CDR1 is SGHTA and CDR2 is FQGTGA. After removal of 5 bases from V and 5 bases from J, the junction contained 8 bases not matched to a gene. The CDR3 is 15 amino acids. Drawing the rest from reference TRBV7-3 and TRBJ2-1, the complete variable domain is GAGVSQTPSNKVTEKGKYVELRCDPISGHTALYWYRQSLGQGPEFLIYFQGTGAADDSGLPNDRFFAVRPEGSVSTLKIQRTERGDSAVYLCASSPGGGGHNEQFFGPGTRLTVL.

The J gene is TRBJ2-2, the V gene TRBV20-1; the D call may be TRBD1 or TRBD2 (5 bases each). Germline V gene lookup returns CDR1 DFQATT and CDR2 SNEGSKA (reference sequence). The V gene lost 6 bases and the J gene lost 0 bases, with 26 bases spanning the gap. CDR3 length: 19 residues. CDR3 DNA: TGCAGTGCCATAGGTTACCCGGGACGGGCCTTATCGAACACCGGGGAGCTGTTTTTT. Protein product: CSAIGYPGRALSNTGELFF.

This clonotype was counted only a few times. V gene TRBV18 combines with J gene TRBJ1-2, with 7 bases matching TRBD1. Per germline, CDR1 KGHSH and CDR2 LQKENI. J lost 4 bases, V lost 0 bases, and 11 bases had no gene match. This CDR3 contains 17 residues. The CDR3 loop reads CASSPPLTGAQIYGYTF. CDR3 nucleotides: TGTGCCAGCTCACCACCGTTAACAGGGGCGCAAATCTATGGCTACACCTTC.

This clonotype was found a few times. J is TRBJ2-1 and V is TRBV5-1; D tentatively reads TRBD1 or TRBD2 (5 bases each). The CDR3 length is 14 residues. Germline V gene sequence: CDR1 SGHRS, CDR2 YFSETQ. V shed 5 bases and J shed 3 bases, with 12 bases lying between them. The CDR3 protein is CASSIGDHYNEQFF. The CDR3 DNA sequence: TGCGCCAGCAGTATAGGGGACCACTACAATGAGCAGTTCTTC.

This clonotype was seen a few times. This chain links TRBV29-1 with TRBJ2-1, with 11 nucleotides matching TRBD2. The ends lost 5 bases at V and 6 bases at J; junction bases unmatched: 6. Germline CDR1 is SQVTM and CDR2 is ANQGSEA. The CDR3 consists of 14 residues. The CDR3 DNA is TGCAGCGTTACTAGCGGGAGTAGGGTCAATGAGCAGTTCTTC. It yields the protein CSVTSGSRVNEQFF.

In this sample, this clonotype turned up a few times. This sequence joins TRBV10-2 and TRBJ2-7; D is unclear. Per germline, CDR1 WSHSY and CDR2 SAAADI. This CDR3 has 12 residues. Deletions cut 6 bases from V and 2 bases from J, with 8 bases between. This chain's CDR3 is CASRELPYEQYF. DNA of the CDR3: TGCGCCAGCAGGGAACTCCCCTACGAGCAGTACTTC.

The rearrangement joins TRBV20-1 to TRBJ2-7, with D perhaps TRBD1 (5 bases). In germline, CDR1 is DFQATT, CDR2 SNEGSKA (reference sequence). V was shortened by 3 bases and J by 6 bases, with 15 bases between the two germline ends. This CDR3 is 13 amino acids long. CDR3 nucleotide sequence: TGCAGTGCTAGCCAGGGCTACGCTTCCGAGCAGTACTTC. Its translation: CSASQGYASEQYF.

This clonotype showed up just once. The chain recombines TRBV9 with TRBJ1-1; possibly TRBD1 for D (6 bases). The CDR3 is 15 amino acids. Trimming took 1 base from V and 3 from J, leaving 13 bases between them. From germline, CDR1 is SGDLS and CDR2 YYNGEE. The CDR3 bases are TGTGCCAGCAGCGTAAGGAGAGGGGGGGACACTGAAGCTTTCTTT. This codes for CASSVRRGGDTEAFF.

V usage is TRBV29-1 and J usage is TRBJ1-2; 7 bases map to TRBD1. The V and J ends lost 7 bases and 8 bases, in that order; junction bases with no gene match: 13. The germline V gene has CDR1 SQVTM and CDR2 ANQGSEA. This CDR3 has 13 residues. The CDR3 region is CSADRDRTGGYTF. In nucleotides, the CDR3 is TGCAGCGCGGACCGGGACAGAACAGGGGGCTACACCTTC.

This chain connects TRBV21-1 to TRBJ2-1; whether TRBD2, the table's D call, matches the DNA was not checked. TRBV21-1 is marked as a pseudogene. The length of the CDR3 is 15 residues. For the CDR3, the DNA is TGTGCCAGCAGCAAAAGGCGGGAATCCCACAATGAGCAGTTCTTC. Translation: CASSKRRESHNEQFF.

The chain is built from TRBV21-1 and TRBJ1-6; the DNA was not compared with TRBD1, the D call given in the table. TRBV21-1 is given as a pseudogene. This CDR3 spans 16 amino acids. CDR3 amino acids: CASSIPGRRPNSPPHF. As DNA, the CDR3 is TGTGCCAGCAGCATACCGGGACGGAGACCAAATTCACCCCCCCACTTT.